These 12 T cell receptor beta chains were sequenced from one sample in a study of CXCR3-negative and CXCR3-positive naive CD8 T cells. cDNA libraries for TRB were generated by 5' RACE incorporating UMI labels. From the 5' RACE reads, TCRdb lists one entry per CDR3 protein and no DNA. This table holds 45,000 to 70,000 distinct CDR3 sequences. The source material was memory CD8+ T cells from blood. These receptor sequences come from a human donor in good health. Some clones in this sample may be carry-over from other donors' samples.

The rearrangement links TRBV12-3 or TRBV12-4 to TRBJ2-7. The CDR3 loop spans 11 amino acids. The CDR3 loop is CASSVGSEQYF.

The chain carries TRBV7-3 and TRBJ2-1. CDR1 and CDR2 from the germline V gene are SGHTA and FQGTGA. The CDR3 sequence is 16 residues long. The CDR3 loop reads CASAAAANPSYNEQFF.

The chain is built from TRBV12-3 or TRBV12-4 and TRBJ2-4; lacking DNA, the TRBD1 call made by TCRdb goes unchecked. This CDR3 contains 14 residues. The CDR3 is CASSLMGESNIQYF.

This chain connects TRBV28 to TRBJ1-5; the TRBD1 assignment by TCRdb is unverifiable without DNA. Germline V gives CDR1 MDHEN, CDR2 SYDVKM. CDR3 length: 14 residues. The CDR3 is CASRKGASNQPQHF.

This chain links TRBV20-1 with TRBJ2-2; TCRdb indicates TRBD1, and absent DNA this call remains unverified. CDR1 DFQATT and CDR2 SNEGSKA come from the germline V gene (reference sequence). The CDR3 covers 13 residues. CDR3 region: CSALRGDHGELFF.

The rearrangement uses TRBV27 and TRBJ2-1. The CDR3 extends over 15 amino acids. Germline V gene data show CDR1 as MNHEY and CDR2 as SMNVEV (reference sequence). This CDR3 is CASSLSGGLTNEQFF.

The genes are TRBV5-1 and TRBJ1-1; the D call of TRBD1 rests on TCRdb alone, since no DNA is present to check it. CDR1 SGHRS and CDR2 YFSETQ come from the germline V gene. The CDR3 has 15 residues. This CDR3 is CASSLAGTGNTEAFF.

The V and J genes are TRBV12-3 or TRBV12-4 and TRBJ2-2. This CDR3 has 14 amino acids. The chain's CDR3 is CASSLAEVTGELFF.

The chain combines TRBV29-1 with TRBJ2-3; the TRBD1 assignment by TCRdb is unverifiable without DNA. Germline loops: CDR1 SQVTM, CDR2 ANQGSEA. This CDR3 comprises 13 residues. The CDR3 sequence: CSVGPGATDTQYF.

V usage is TRBV7-2 and J usage is TRBJ1-6; TCRdb picks TRBD1, but there is no DNA to check that call. Per the germline V gene, CDR1 is SGHTA and CDR2 is FQGNSA. This CDR3 comprises 12 residues. The CDR3 region is CASSFLWDTLRF.

The V gene is TRBV27, the J gene TRBJ2-1; TCRdb's assignment of TRBD1 cannot be checked, as there is no DNA. The CDR3 loop spans 14 amino acids. CDR1 is MNHEY, CDR2 SMNVEV, per germline (reference sequence). The CDR3 protein is CASRLMLGANEQFF.

J is TRBJ2-5 and V is TRBV6-2 or TRBV6-3. CDR1 and CDR2 from the germline V gene are MNHEY and SVGEGT. CDR3 length equals 13 residues. The CDR3 sequence is CASSFSYQETQYF.